This T cell receptor beta chain is from a study of healthy donors' naive CD4 and CD8 T cells (dated by TCRdb to about 2015). Broadly, across the study: Donor selection covered three age groups (20-25, 40-50 and 60-70 years) with over 5 people in each, and the resulting cohort had a mean age of around 45 and was half female. For TCR alpha, a new primer set was designed to cover all functional IMGT alpha gene variants, and all other steps followed the beta-chain workflow. To examine how TCR variation is linked to lineage commitment, the study sequenced rearranged TCR alpha and beta chains from naive CD4+ and CD8+ T cells. Peripheral blood mononuclear cells were collected from approximately 18 healthy, unrelated individuals. The donors were HLA-typed by sequencing at HLA-A, -B, -C, -DRB1, -DQB1 and -DPB1, using the SBTexcellerator protocol, an ABI3130xl analyzer and SBTengine software. The research as a whole found: The study did not directly address possible repertoire bias arising from homeostatic proliferation of naive T cells. Around 14% of the variance in CD4/CD8 propensity appeared to be explained jointly by V genes, J genes and CDR3 charge, in a largely additive manner. Because alpha and beta chains were sequenced in bulk and could not be paired, combined chain effects were not evaluated. In both chains, CD4+ lineage was linked to a positively charged CDR3, whereas CD8+ lineage was linked to a negatively charged CDR3. Most V and J gene segments were reportedly biased between naive CD4+ and CD8+ cells, consistently across donors and independent of HLA genotype.

Cells with a CD4+CD8-CD45RO-CD45RA+ profile were isolated by FACS and defined as naive CD4+ T cells, and those with a CD8+CD4-CD45RA+CD27bright profile were defined as naive CD8+ T cells. Antibodies against CD4 (RPA-T4), CD8 (SK1), CD27 (O323), CD45RA (HI100) and CD45RO (UCHL1) were used for sorting. Taken from the germline V gene (reference sequence), the CDR1 and CDR2 loops are LNHDA and SQIVND. From its cysteine to its phenylalanine, the CDR3 spans 16 amino acids. Left in the record is the CDR3 DNA by itself, 48 bases read in frame from the first base. Trimming takes 3 bases from V and 2 bases from J, and the germline ends sit 14 bases apart. This sample was sequenced with a 454 GS FLX Titanium. A previously published linear amplification protocol was used to construct TCR libraries from roughly 500 ng of total RNA. Sequencing was carried out on the Roche/454 Genome Sequencer using Titanium chemistry. As for the authors' bioinformatics: From about five of the healthy donors, a total of about 78,000 rearranged TCR alpha transcripts were sequenced. Duplicate transcripts were dropped, and unique TCR clonotypes were identified by the CDR3 junction according to IMGT nomenclature. In R 2.13.0, logistic regression modeled CD4 versus CD8 status on V and J genes, adjusting for donor effects, with Bonferroni correction for multiple testing. The public sequencing data were trimmed at Q25 with fastp and processed into clonotypes with MiXCR by TCRdb, which kept only in-frame beta chains. CDR3 protein sequences are deduplicated, and each keeps its most common genes and DNA. For this entry, the V and J calls and clone size follow TCRdb and not the study's own pipeline. Within this sample are about 180,000 distinct CDR3 sequences, with over 60% of them counted one time only. The ten largest account for 2% to 2.5% of the sample.

Details on this clonotype: No antigen is known for it. No base qualities exist here, and no much larger clone lies one base off it.

Sequences were obtained from naive CD4+ and CD8+ T cells sorted from blood, pooled from several donors. The cell subset or site label corresponds to: FACS-sorted naive CD4+ (CD45RO-CD45RA+) and naive CD8+ (CD45RA+CD27bright) T cells. The TCR was taken from a pool of human donors in good health; the sample pools cells from several healthy donors. The sequence links TRBV19 to TRBJ1-5; there is no confident call for the D gene. The CDR3 region: CASSIGWVGGNQPQHF. The sequenced DNA is TGTGCCAGTAGTATTGGGTGGGTAGGCGGCAATCAGCCCCAGCATTTT.